This T cell receptor (beta chain) was documented in a study of blood T cell repertoires in COVID-19. Study-wide background: Spain, Italy and the United States supplied samples that represented acute and convalescent COVID-19.

Study processing details: Reference gene primer amplification in the assay estimated nucleated cell counts. Using immunoSEQ multiplex PCR, the repertoire was profiled, and TCRdb retains in-frame clones only, with some absent. The DNA gave D and trimming, while V, J and clone size come from that table. This repertoire shows about 110,000 clones, less than 75% found once; its top ten account for about 1.8%. The CDR3 runs 15 residues. Trimming took off 4 bases at V and 1 base at J, with 13 bases between the two ends. From germline, CDR1 is SGHAT and CDR2 FQNNGV. The sequencing input was peripheral blood. J is TRBJ2-5 and V is TRBV11-2, with D perhaps TRBD1 (5 bases). The clonotype comes from a woman aged 40 to 50 with acute or convalescent COVID-19. The chain's CDR3 is CASSSAIDSQETQYF. DNA for the CDR3: TGTGCCAGCAGCTCCGCCATCGACAGCCAAGAGACCCAGTACTTC. The variable domain in full, with the rest retrieved from reference TRBV11-2 and TRBJ2-5, is EAGVAQSPRYKIIEKRQSVAFWCNPISGHATLYWYQQILGQGPKLLIQFQNNGVVDDSQLPKDRFSAERLKGVDSTLKIQPAKLEDSAVYLCASSSAIDSQETQYFGPGTRLLVL.